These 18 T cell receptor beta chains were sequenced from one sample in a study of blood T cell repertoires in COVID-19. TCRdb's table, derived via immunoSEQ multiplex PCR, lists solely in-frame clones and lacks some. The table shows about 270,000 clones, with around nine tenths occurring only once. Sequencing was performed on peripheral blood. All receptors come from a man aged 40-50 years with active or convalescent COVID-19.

This chain's CDR3 is CASSRRQGSGNTIYF. CDR3 in DNA: TGTGCCAGCAGCCGAAGACAGGGCTCTGGAAACACCATATATTTT. The rearrangement joins TRBV5-4 to TRBJ1-3; 7 nucleotides match TRBD1. J gave up 0 bases and V 4 bases, and 4 bases lay outside the gene matches. CDR1 and CDR2 from the germline V gene are SGHNT and YYREEE (reference sequence). The CDR3 is made up of 15 amino acids.

CDR3 protein: CASSRYRGRTQETQYF. CDR3 nucleotides: TGTGCCAGCAGCCGATACAGGGGCCGAACCCAAGAGACCCAGTACTTC. The rearrangement joins TRBV7-6 to TRBJ2-5; TRBD1 agrees at 7 bases. The junction had 10 bases not matched to a gene; V was cut back by 5 bases and J by 1 base. This CDR3 spans 16 amino acids. Looked up from germline, CDR1 is SGHVS and CDR2 is FNYEAQ.

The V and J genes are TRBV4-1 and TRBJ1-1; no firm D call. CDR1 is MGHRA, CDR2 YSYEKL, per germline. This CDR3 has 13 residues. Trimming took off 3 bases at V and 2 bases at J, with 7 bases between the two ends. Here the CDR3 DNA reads TGCGCCAGCAGCCACCCAGGAAACACTGAAGCTTTCTTT. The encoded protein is CASSHPGNTEAFF.

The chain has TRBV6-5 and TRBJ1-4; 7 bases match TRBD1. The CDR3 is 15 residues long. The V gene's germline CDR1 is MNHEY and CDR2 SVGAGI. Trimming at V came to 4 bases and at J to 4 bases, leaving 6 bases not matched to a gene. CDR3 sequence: CASSSWTGDNEKLFF. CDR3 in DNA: TGTGCCAGCAGTTCCTGGACAGGAGATAATGAAAAACTGTTTTTT.

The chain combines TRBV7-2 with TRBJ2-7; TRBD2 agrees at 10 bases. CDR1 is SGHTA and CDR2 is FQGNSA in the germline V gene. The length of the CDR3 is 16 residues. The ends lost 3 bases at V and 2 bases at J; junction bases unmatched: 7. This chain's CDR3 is CASSLEGTSVTYEQYF. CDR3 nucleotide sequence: TGTGCCAGCAGCTTGGAAGGGACTAGCGTAACCTACGAGCAGTACTTC.

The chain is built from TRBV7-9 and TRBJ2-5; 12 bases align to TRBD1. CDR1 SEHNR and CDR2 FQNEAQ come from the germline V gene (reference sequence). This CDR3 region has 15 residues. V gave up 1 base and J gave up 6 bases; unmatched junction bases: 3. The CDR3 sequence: CASSLGGQGAKTQYF. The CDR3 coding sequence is TGTGCCAGCAGCTTAGGGGGACAGGGGGCGAAGACCCAGTACTTC.

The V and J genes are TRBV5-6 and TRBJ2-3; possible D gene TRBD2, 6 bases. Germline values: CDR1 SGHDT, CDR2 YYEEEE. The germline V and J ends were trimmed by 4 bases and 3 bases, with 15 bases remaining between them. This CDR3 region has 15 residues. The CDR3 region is CASSPTGLMTDTQYF. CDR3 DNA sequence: TGTGCCAGCAGCCCGACGGGACTGATGACAGATACGCAGTATTTT.

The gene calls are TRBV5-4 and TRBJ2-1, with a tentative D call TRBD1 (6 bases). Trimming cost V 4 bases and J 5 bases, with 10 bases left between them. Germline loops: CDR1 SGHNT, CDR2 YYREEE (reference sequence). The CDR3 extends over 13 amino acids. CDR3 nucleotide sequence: TGTGCCAGCAGCCTCAGGGGTGACAATGAGCAGTTCTTC. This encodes CASSLRGDNEQFF. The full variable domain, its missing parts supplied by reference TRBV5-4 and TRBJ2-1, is ETGVTQSPTHLIKTRGQQVTLRCSSQSGHNTVSWYQQALGQGPQFIFQYYREEENGRGNFPPRFSGLQFPNYSSELNVNALELDDSALYLCASSLRGDNEQFFGPGTRLTVL.

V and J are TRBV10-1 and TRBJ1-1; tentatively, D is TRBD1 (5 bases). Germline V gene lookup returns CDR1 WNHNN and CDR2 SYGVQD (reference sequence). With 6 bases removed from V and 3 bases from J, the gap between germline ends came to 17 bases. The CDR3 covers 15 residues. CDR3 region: CASRPGESSHTEAFF. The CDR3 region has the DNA TGCGCCAGCAGGCCGGGGGAAAGTAGCCACACTGAAGCTTTCTTT.

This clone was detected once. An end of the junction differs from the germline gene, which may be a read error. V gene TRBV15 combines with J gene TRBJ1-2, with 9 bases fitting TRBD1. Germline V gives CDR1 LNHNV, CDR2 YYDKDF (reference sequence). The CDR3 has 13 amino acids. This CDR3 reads CATSRDGGTGPNF. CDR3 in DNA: TGTGCCACCAGCAGAGATGGAGGGACAGGGCCGAACTTC. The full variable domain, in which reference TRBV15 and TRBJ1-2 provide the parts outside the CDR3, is DAMVIQNPRYQVTQFGKPVTLSCSQTLNHNVMYWYQQKSSQAPKLLFHYYDKDFNNEADTPDNFQSRRPNTSFCFLDIRSPGLGDTAMYLCATSRDGGTGPNFGSGTRLTVV.

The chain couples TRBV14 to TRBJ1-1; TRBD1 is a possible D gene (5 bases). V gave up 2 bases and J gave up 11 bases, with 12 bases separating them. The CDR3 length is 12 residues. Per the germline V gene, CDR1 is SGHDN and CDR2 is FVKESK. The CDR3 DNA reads TGTGCCAGCAGCCAAACAGGTCTTGAGGCTTTCTTT. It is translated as CASSQTGLEAFF.

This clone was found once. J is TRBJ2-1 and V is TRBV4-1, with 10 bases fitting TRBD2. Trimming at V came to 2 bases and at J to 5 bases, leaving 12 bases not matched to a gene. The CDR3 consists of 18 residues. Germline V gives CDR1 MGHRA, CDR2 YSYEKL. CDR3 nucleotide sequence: TGCGCCAGCAGCCAACCGCCGGGACTAGCGATCCGCCACAATGAGCAGTTCTTC. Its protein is CASSQPPGLAIRHNEQFF.

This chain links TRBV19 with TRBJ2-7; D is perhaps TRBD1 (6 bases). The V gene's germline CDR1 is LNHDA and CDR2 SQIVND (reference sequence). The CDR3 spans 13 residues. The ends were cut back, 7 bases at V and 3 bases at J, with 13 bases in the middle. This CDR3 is CASTGAGVYEQYF. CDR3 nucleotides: TGTGCCAGTACCGGAGCAGGGGTCTACGAGCAGTACTTC.

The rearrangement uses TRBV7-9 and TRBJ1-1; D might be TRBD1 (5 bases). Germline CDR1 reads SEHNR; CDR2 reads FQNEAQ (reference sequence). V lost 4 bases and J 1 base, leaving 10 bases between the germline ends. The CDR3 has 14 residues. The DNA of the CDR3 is TGTGCCAGCAGCTCCACTACAGGGAACACTGAAGCTTTCTTT. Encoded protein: CASSSTTGNTEAFF.

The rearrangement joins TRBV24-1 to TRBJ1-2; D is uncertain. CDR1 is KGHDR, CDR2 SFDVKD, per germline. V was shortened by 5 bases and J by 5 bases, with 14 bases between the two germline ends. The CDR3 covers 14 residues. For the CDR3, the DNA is TGTGCCACCAGTGCCTCCGGGAGGGAATATGGCTACACCTTC. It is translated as CATSASGREYGYTF.

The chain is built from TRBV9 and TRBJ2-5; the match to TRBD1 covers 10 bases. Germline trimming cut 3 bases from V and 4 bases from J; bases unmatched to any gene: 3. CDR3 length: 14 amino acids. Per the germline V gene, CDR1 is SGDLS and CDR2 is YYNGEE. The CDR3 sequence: CASSARTGGETQYF. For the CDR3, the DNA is TGTGCCAGCAGCGCCCGGACAGGGGGAGAGACCCAGTACTTC.

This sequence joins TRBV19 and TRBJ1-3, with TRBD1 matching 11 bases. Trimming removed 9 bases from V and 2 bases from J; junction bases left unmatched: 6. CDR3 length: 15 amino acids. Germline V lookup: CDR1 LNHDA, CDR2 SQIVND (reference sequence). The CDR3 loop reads CASFPGQGAGNTIYF. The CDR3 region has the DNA TGTGCCAGCTTCCCGGGACAGGGGGCTGGAAACACCATATATTTT. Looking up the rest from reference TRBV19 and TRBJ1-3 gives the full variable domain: DGGITQSPKYLFRKEGQNVTLSCEQNLNHDAMYWYRQDPGQGLRLIYYSQIVNDFQKGDIAEGYSVSREKKESFPLTVTSAQKNPTAFYLCASFPGQGAGNTIYFGEGSWLTVV.

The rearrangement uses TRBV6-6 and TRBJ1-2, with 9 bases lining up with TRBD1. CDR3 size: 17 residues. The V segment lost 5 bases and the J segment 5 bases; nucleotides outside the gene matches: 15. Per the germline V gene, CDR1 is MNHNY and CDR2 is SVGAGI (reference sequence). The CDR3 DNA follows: TGTGCCAGCAGTCGTGGGACAGGGAGTTCGCGTAGTTATGGCTACACCTTC. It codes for CASSRGTGSSRSYGYTF.